Below are 15 T cell receptor beta chains sequenced from a single sample in a study of shared clonotypes between healthy human individuals. TCRdb keeps only in-frame clones here, not all; method: immunoSEQ multiplex PCR. Of about 2.2 million clones listed, 85% to 95% are singletons. Naivety among CD8 cells was defined by CD45RO negativity and positive CCR7 selection, thereby excluding terminally differentiated effector memory CD45RA+ cells. The sample taken for sequencing was naive CD8+ T cells from PBMCs. Receptors were obtained from a man aged 18 to 29 in good health. Some clones in this sample may be carry-over from other donors' samples.

The chain employs TRBV28 and TRBJ2-7; D is perhaps TRBD1 or TRBD2 (6 bases each). Trimming took 5 bases from V and 2 from J, leaving 19 bases between them. This CDR3 region has 16 residues. The V gene's germline CDR1 is MDHEN and CDR2 SYDVKM. The CDR3 sequence: CASSIRGREVTYEQYF. Here the CDR3 DNA reads TGTGCCAGCAGTATCCGGGGGCGCGAAGTGACCTACGAGCAGTACTTC.

J is TRBJ1-3 and V is TRBV11-2; maybe TRBD1 (5 bases). V lost 0 bases to trimming and J lost 1 base, with 7 bases between them. The CDR3 consists of 15 residues. Germline V gene data show CDR1 as SGHAT and CDR2 as FQNNGV. CDR3 region: CASSLDRVSGNTIYF. For the CDR3, the DNA is TGTGCCAGCAGCTTAGACAGGGTTTCTGGAAACACCATATATTTT.

The chain couples TRBV5-1 to TRBJ1-2; 9 positions agree with TRBD1. Germline V CDR1 and CDR2: SGHRS, YFSETQ. Unmatched junction bases numbered 3, after V lost 4 bases and J lost 2 bases. CDR3 length: 14 amino acids. In nucleotides, the CDR3 is TGCGCCAGCAGCACGGGGACAGGGAACTATGGCTACACCTTC. Translating gives CASSTGTGNYGYTF.

The chain carries TRBV10-3 and TRBJ1-5; no clear D. The V gene's germline CDR1 is ENHRY and CDR2 SYGVKD. The CDR3 consists of 8 residues. CDR3 sequence reads: CADQPQHF. CDR3 DNA: TGTGCGGATCAGCCCCAGCATTTT.

The chain carries TRBV27 and TRBJ2-2; 12 positions agree with TRBD2. Germline values: CDR1 MNHEY, CDR2 SMNVEV (reference sequence). The J segment lost 4 bases and the V segment lost 4 bases, leaving 1 base of the junction unmatched. The CDR3 has 15 amino acids. In DNA, the CDR3 is TGTGCCAGCAGTTCACTAGCGGGAGGCACCGGGGAGCTGTTTTTT. Translated, it gives CASSSLAGGTGELFF.

This clone was recorded only once. This sample includes further DNA sequences coding for the same CDR3. This chain joins TRBV7-8 and TRBJ2-7; D perhaps matches TRBD2 (5 bases). Trimming left V 5 bases short and J 0 bases short, with 14 bases between. This CDR3 spans 15 amino acids. Germline CDR1 and CDR2: SGHVS and FQNEAQ. CDR3: CASSQGSGSSYEQYF. Here the CDR3 DNA reads TGTGCCAGCAGCCAAGGGAGCGGATCCTCCTACGAGCAGTACTTC.

This chain joins TRBV19 and TRBJ1-5, with D unclear. Between the trimmed V and J ends, which lost 6 bases and 0 bases, there was a span of 9 bases. This CDR3 is 14 amino acids long. Per the germline V gene, CDR1 is LNHDA and CDR2 is SQIVND (reference sequence). The CDR3 loop reads CASRGSYSNQPQHF. The CDR3 nucleotides are TGTGCCAGTAGGGGGTCGTATAGCAATCAGCCCCAGCATTTT.

In its sample, this clone was seen a few times. The chain is built from TRBV30 and TRBJ1-1; no definite D call. Looked up from germline, CDR1 is GTSNPN and CDR2 is SVGIG (reference sequence). The CDR3 has 14 amino acids. The V end lost 3 bases, the J end lost 1 base, and 12 bases lay between the germline ends. The CDR3 loop is CAWRLRYPNTEAFF. The CDR3 DNA reads TGTGCCTGGAGGCTACGGTACCCGAACACTGAAGCTTTCTTT. Full variable domain (outside the CDR3, taken from reference TRBV30 and TRBJ1-1): SQTIHQWPATLVQPVGSPLSLECTVEGTSNPNLYWYRQAAGRGLQLLFYSVGIGQISSEVPQNLSASRPQDRQFILSSKKLLLSDSGFYLCAWRLRYPNTEAFFGQGTRLTVV.

The chain recombines TRBV19 with TRBJ2-1; 8 bases line up with TRBD2. CDR1 and CDR2 from the germline V gene are LNHDA and SQIVND (reference sequence). The CDR3 loop spans 15 amino acids. V dropped 5 bases and J dropped 3; count of bases not matched to a gene: 6. This chain's CDR3 is CASSSTSGLYNEQFF. In DNA, the CDR3 is TGTGCCAGTAGTTCTACTAGCGGCCTCTACAATGAGCAGTTCTTC.

The V call is TRBV9, the J call TRBJ2-3, with D possibly being TRBD2 (5 bases). This CDR3 comprises 17 residues. V shed 0 bases and J shed 2 bases, with 16 bases lying between them. Germline values: CDR1 SGDLS, CDR2 YYNGEE. The CDR3 DNA sequence: TGTGCCAGCAGCGTAGACGTAGGTTCTGACTACACAGATACGCAGTATTTT. This encodes CASSVDVGSDYTDTQYF.

The rearrangement joins TRBV5-6 to TRBJ2-1; D not certain. The V and J ends lost 0 bases and 12 bases respectively, with 10 bases between them. Germline V gives CDR1 SGHDT, CDR2 YYEEEE. The CDR3 extends over 12 amino acids. This CDR3 reads CASSLGASWQFF. The CDR3 nucleotides are TGTGCCAGCAGCTTGGGGGCCTCGTGGCAGTTCTTC.

The chain employs TRBV7-9 and TRBJ2-7, with D perhaps matching TRBD1 or TRBD2 (5 bases each). Deletions cut 6 bases from V and 5 bases from J, with 17 bases between. CDR3 length equals 14 residues. In germline, CDR1 is SEHNR, CDR2 FQNEAQ (reference sequence). In DNA, the CDR3 is TGTGCCAGCAGTCTCGACAGCGGCTGGCACGAGCAGTACTTC. Translated, it gives CASSLDSGWHEQYF.

This chain connects TRBV13 to TRBJ2-7; 8 bases line up with TRBD2. Germline CDR1 PRHDT, CDR2 FYEKMQ (reference sequence). The CDR3 sequence is 14 residues long. V shed 6 bases, J shed 3 bases, and the junction held 7 bases outside the gene matches. The CDR3 nucleotides read TGTGCCAGCAGGTATAGCGGGGAAATCTACGAGCAGTACTTC. It specifies CASRYSGEIYEQYF.

This chain joins TRBV19 and TRBJ2-2; D perhaps matches TRBD2 (6 bases). Germline CDR1 and CDR2: LNHDA and SQIVND (reference sequence). The CDR3 has 14 residues. Trimming removed 4 bases at V and 8 bases at J, with 14 bases between. Written as DNA, the CDR3 is TGTGCCAGTAGTACCCACACCGGGGGTGGGGAGCTGTTTTTT. It is translated as CASSTHTGGGELFF. Complete variable domain (other parts from reference TRBV19 and TRBJ2-2): DGGITQSPKYLFRKEGQNVTLSCEQNLNHDAMYWYRQDPGQGLRLIYYSQIVNDFQKGDIAEGYSVSREKKESFPLTVTSAQKNPTAFYLCASSTHTGGGELFFGEGSRLTVL.

This clone was found once. The chain links TRBV6-6 to TRBJ1-1; D unresolved. Trimming removed 2 bases from V and 1 base from J, with 8 bases in between. Germline CDR1 is MNHNY and CDR2 is SVGAGI (reference sequence). This CDR3 comprises 14 residues. The CDR3, as DNA: TGTGCCAGCAGTTACGGGCAGGCGAACACTGAAGCTTTCTTT. Protein product: CASSYGQANTEAFF.